The entry below gives a single T cell receptor beta chain sequence along with its context. TCRdb keeps only in-frame clones here, not all; method: immunoSEQ multiplex PCR. The data show some 70,000 clones, 65% to 85% seen once. Germline CDR1 and CDR2: SGHTA and FQGNSA. The length of the CDR3 is 14 residues. Trimming removed 2 bases from V and 9 bases from J, with 14 bases in between. The data were obtained in a study of OX40 agonist ivuxolimab in advanced cancers. This chain joins TRBV7-2 and TRBJ2-1, with unresolved D. Sequencing used CD4+ or CD8+ T cells sorted from blood, obtained in a trial of the OX40 agonist ivuxolimab. This receptor was identified in an adult with an advanced solid tumor such as melanoma, head and neck, liver or kidney cancer. The DNA for the CDR3 is TGTGCCAGCAGCTTAATGGTAGTAATCGGTGAGCAGTTCTTC. This sequence encodes CASSLMVVIGEQFF.